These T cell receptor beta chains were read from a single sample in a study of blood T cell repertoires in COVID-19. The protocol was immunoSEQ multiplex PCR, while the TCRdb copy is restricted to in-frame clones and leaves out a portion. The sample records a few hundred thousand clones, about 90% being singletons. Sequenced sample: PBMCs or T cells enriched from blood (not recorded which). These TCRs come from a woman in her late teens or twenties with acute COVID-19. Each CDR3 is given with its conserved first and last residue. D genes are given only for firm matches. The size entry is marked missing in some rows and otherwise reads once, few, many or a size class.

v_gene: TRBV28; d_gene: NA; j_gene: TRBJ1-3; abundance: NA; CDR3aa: CASRGAAGNTIYF; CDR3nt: TGTGCCAGCAGGGGGGCTGCGGGAAACACCATATATTTT
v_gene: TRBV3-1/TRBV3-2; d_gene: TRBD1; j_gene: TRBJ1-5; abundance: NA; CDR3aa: CASSQGDRVIQPQHF; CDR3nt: TGTGCCAGCAGCCAAGGGGACAGGGTAATTCAGCCCCAGCATTTT
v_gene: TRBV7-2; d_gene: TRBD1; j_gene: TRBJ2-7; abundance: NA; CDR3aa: CASSLGRTGASYEQYF; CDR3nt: TGTGCCAGCAGCCTAGGGCGGACAGGGGCCTCCTACGAGCAGTACTTC
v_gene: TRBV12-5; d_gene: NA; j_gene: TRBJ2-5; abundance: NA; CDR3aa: CASGLNPGQETQYF; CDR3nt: TGTGCTAGTGGTTTGAATCCAGGGCAGGAGACCCAGTACTTC
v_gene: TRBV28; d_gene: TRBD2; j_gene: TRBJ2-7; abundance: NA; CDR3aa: CASKRSSGTEGYEQYF; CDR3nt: TGTGCCAGCAAGCGGTCTAGCGGAACAGAAGGCTACGAGCAGTACTTC
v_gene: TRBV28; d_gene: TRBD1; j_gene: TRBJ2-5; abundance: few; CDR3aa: CASSRGQGISETQYF; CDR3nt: TGTGCCAGCAGCCGCGGACAGGGGATCTCAGAGACCCAGTACTTC
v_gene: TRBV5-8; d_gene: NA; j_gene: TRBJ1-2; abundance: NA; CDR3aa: CASSFPGGYGYTF; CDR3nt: TGTGCCAGCAGCTTCCCCGGCGGCTATGGCTACACCTTC
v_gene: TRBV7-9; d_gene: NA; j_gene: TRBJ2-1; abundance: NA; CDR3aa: CASSLDDFPNEQFF; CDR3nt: TGTGCCAGCAGCTTAGACGACTTTCCCAATGAGCAGTTCTTC
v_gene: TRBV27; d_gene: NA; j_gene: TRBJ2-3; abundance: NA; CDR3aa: CASSLDYRIPGHTDTQYF; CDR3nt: TGTGCCAGCAGTTTAGACTATCGGATTCCCGGCCACACAGATACGCAGTATTTT
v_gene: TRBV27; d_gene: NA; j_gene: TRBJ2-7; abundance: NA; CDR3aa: CASSSPYRVHEQYF; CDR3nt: TGTGCCAGCAGCTCCCCCTACAGGGTCCACGAGCAGTACTTC
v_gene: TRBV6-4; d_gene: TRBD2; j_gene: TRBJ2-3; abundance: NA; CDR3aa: CASSDDGRADTQYF; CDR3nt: TGTGCCAGCAGTGACGACGGGAGGGCAGATACGCAGTATTTT
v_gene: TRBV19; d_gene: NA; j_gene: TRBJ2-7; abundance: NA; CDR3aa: CASSREGGRGYEQYF; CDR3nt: TGTGCCAGTAGCCGCGAAGGGGGGAGGGGGTACGAGCAGTACTTC
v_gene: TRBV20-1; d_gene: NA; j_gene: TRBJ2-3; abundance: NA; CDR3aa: CSAGGSDTQYF; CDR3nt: TGCAGTGCCGGAGGTTCAGATACGCAGTATTTT
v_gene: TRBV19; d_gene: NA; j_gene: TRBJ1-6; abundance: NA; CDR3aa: CASSTRGGMNSPLHF; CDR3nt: TGTGCCAGTAGCACTCGCGGAGGAATGAATTCACCCCTCCACTTT
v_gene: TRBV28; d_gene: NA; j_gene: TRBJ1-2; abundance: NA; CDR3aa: CASSPGTTRGYTF; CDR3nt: TGTGCCAGCAGTCCCGGGACAACAAGAGGCTACACCTTC
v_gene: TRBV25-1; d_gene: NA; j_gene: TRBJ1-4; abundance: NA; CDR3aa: CASSESLGVEKLFF; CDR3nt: TGTGCCAGCAGTGAAAGTCTAGGGGTTGAAAAACTGTTTTTT
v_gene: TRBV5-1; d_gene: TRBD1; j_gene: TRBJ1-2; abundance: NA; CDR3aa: CASSPRDRDGYTF; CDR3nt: TGCGCCAGCAGCCCCCGGGACAGGGATGGCTACACCTTC
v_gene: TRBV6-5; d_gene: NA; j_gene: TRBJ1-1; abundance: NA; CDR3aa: CASIKGWGDRAFF; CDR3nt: TGTGCCAGCATCAAAGGTTGGGGGGATCGAGCTTTCTTT
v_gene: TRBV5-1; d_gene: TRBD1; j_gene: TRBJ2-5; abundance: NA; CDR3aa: CASSLGSWDSQETQYF; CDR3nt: TGCGCCAGCAGCTTGGGGTCCTGGGACAGTCAAGAGACCCAGTACTTC
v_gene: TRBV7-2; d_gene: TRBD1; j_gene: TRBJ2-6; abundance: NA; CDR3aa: CASTGPGTGVSGANVLTF; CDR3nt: TGTGCCAGCACGGGACCCGGGACAGGGGTCTCTGGGGCCAACGTCCTGACTTTC
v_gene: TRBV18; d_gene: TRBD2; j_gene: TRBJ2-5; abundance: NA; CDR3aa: CASSPPSLAAKETQYF; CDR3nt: TGTGCCAGCTCACCACCGTCTCTAGCGGCTAAAGAGACCCAGTACTTC
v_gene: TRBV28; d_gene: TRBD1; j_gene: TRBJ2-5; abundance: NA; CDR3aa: CASSSGTVQETQYF; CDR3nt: TGTGCCAGCAGTTCCGGGACAGTCCAAGAGACCCAGTACTTC
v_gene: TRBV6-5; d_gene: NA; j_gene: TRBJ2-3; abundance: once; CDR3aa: CASSYSPVTAQYF; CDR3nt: TGTGCCAGCAGTTACTCGCCGGTCACCGCGCAGTATTTT
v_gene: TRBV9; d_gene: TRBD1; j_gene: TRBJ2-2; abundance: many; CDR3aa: CASSFRGPGELFF; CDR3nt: TGTGCCAGCAGCTTCAGGGGGCCCGGGGAGCTGTTTTTT
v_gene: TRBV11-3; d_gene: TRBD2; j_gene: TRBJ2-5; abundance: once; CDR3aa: CASSSLMGLALGETQYF; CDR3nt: TGTGCCAGCAGCTCCTTAATGGGACTAGCCTTGGGTGAGACCCAGTACTTC
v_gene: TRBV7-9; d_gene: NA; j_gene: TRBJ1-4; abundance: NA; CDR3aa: CASSGRGLPSTNEKLFF; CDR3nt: TGTGCCAGCTCCGGCCGAGGGCTCCCCTCAACTAATGAAAAACTGTTTTTT
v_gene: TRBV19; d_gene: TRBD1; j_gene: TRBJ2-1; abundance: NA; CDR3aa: CASSIGQGLNEQFF; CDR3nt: TGTGCCAGTAGTATCGGACAGGGGCTTAATGAGCAGTTCTTC
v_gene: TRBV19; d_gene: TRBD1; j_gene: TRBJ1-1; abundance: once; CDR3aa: CASSRGSDRGGTEAFF; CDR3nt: TGTGCCAGTAGTAGGGGTTCTGACAGGGGGGGAACTGAAGCTTTCTTT
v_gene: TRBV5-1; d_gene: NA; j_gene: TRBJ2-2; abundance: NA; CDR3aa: CASSLVGDSMGGELFF; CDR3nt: TGCGCCAGCAGCTTGGTAGGGGACTCTATGGGCGGGGAGCTGTTTTTT
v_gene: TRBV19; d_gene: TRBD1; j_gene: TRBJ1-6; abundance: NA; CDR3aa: CASSIAGGYNSPLHF; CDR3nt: TGTGCCAGTAGTATCGCAGGGGGCTATAATTCACCCCTCCACTTT
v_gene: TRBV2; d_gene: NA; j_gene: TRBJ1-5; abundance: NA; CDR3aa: CASWAARSNQPQHF; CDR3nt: TGTGCCAGCTGGGCAGCACGAAGCAATCAGCCCCAGCATTTT
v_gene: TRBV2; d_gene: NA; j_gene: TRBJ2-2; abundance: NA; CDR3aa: CASARGGVGTGELFF; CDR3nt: TGTGCCAGCGCCCGCGGAGGGGTGGGGACCGGGGAGCTGTTTTTT
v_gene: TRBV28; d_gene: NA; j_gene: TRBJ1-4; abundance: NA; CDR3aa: CASSPGSATNEKLFF; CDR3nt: TGTGCCAGCAGTCCCGGGTCTGCAACTAATGAAAAACTGTTTTTT
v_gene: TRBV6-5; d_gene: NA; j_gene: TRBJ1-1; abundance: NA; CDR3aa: CASSLGTQGEAFF; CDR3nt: TGTGCCAGCTCACTCGGGACACAAGGTGAAGCTTTCTTT
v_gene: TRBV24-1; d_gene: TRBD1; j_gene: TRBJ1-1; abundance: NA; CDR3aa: CATRGTGRAEAFF; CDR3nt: TGTGCCACCAGGGGGACAGGGCGCGCTGAAGCTTTCTTT
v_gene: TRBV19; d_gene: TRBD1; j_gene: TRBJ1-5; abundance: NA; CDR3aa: CASRLGDRGGVYQPQHF; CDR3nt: TGTGCCAGTAGACTAGGCGACAGGGGAGGGGTCTATCAGCCCCAGCATTTT
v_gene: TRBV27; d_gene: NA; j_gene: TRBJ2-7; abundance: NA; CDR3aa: CASRPRMLSYEQYF; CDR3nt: TGTGCCAGCAGACCCAGGATGTTATCCTACGAGCAGTACTTC
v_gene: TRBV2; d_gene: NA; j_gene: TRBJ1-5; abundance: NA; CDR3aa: CASSEIVFRGKGQPQHF; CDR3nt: TGTGCCAGCAGTGAAATAGTGTTTAGGGGAAAAGGTCAGCCCCAGCATTTT
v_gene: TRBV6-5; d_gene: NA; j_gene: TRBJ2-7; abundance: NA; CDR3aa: CASSYRDRYEQYF; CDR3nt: TGTGCCAGCAGTTACCGAGACAGATACGAGCAGTACTTC
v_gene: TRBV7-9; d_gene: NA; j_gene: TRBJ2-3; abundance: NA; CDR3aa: CASSSFSRETDTQYF; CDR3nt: TGTGCCAGCAGCTCATTTAGCAGAGAAACAGATACGCAGTATTTT
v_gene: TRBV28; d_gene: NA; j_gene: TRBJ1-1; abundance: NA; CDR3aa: CASSHRALGTEAFF; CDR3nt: TGTGCCAGCAGTCACAGGGCTTTGGGCACTGAAGCTTTCTTT
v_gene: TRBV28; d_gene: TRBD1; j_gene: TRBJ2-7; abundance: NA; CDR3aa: CASSSPRGNSYEQYF; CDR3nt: TGTGCCAGCAGTTCCCCCAGGGGGAATTCCTACGAGCAGTACTTC
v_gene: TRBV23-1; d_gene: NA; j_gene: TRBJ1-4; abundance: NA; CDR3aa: CASSLGSLIIGGNEKLFF; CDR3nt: TGCGCCAGCAGTCTTGGGTCCTTAATAATTGGCGGTAATGAAAAACTGTTTTTT
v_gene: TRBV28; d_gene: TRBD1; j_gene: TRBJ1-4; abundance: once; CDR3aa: CASSGEQGNEKLFF; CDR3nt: TGTGCCAGCAGCGGCGAACAGGGGAATGAAAAACTGTTTTTT
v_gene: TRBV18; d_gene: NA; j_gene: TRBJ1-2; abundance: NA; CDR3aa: CASSPGMINYGYTF; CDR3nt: TGTGCCAGCTCACCCGGGATGATAAACTATGGCTACACCTTC
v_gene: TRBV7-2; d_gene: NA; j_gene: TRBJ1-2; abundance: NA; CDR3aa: CASSFRNRNYGYTF; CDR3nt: TGTGCCAGCAGCTTCCGAAACAGGAACTATGGCTACACCTTC